The 5 T cell receptor beta chains reported below all come from one sample, sequenced in a study of T-cell memory formation after mild COVID-19. Each CDR3 protein is one row after TCRdb ran MiXCR on the 5' RACE reads. The sample consists of 150,000 or so distinct CDR3 sequences, less than 25% of them appearing once. The specimen sequenced was PBMCs or a T cell subset sorted from them (not recorded which). These receptors were obtained from an adult woman who had mild COVID-19 (a few samples of this study predate the infection). Cell type and time point are not known.

This chain uses TRBV4-3 with TRBJ2-7; D perhaps matches TRBD2 (5 bases). CDR1 and CDR2 from the germline V gene are LGHNA and YSLEER. Deletions cut 0 bases from V and 1 base from J, with 13 bases between. The CDR3 extends over 16 amino acids. The CDR3 region is CASSQEVHDYSYEQYF. CDR3 nucleotides: TGCGCCAGCAGCCAAGAGGTACATGACTATTCCTACGAGCAGTACTTC.

This sequence joins TRBV6-5 and TRBJ1-1, with D uncertain. Per germline, CDR1 MNHEY and CDR2 SVGAGI. The V gene lost 1 base and the J gene lost 1 base, with 19 bases spanning the gap. The CDR3 is 18 amino acids. CDR3 residues: CASSYYAVGEWGNTEAFF. In nucleotides, the CDR3 is TGTGCCAGCAGTTACTACGCCGTCGGGGAGTGGGGGAACACTGAAGCTTTCTTT.

V usage is TRBV7-2 and J usage is TRBJ2-3; 8 nucleotides line up with TRBD2. Per the germline V gene, CDR1 is SGHTA and CDR2 is FQGNSA. The CDR3 runs 17 residues. The J segment lost 4 bases and the V segment lost 5 bases, leaving 14 bases of the junction unmatched. The CDR3 region is CASSLPVLAETADTQYF. CDR3 nucleotides: TGTGCCAGCAGCCTCCCAGTACTAGCGGAGACGGCAGATACGCAGTATTTT.

This clonotype has only a few counts. This chain links TRBV12-3 or TRBV12-4 with TRBJ1-1; tentative D call: TRBD1 (5 bases). The CDR3 sequence is 14 residues long. Between the trimmed V and J ends, which lost 7 bases and 1 base, there was a span of 13 bases. The CDR3 sequence is CASTPIQGNTEAFF. The CDR3 DNA is TGTGCCAGCACCCCGATCCAGGGGAACACTGAAGCTTTCTTT.

The V call is TRBV23-1, the J call TRBJ2-3; tentative D call: TRBD1 (6 bases). TRBV23-1 is annotated as an ORF whose role is uncertain. The CDR3 extends over 14 amino acids. Trimming stripped 5 bases from V and 1 base from J, with 10 bases between. The CDR3 coding sequence is TGCGCCAGCAGTTGGACAGACCGCACAGATACGCAGTATTTT. Translation: CASSWTDRTDTQYF.